This T cell receptor (beta chain) derives from a study of T cells in Graves' hyperthyroidism and ophthalmopathy. It was RNA transcripts that yielded the amplified TCR beta CDR3 regions. An initial round of RT-PCR targeting the TCR CDR3 relied on the HTBI primer set. In TCRdb, the multiplex PCR reads were re-called with MiXCR into one record per CDR3 protein. The sample yields some 300,000 distinct CDR3 sequences, roughly 19% seen once. The diagnostic basis comprised clinical symptoms, serum thyroxine and TRAb, thyroid ultrasound and orbital computed tomography. This CDR3 spans 15 amino acids. This clonotype occurred a few times. A much larger clone differs by one base, so this may be a read error.

The clonotype was recovered from a man aged 50 or older with Graves' ophthalmopathy. The genes are TRBV12-3 or TRBV12-4 and TRBJ2-5; weak D call: TRBD1 (5 bases). The sequenced sample was blood. In DNA, the CDR3 is TGTGCCAGCAGTTTAGAGGGGATCCTCCAAGGGACCCAGTACTTC. Its translation is CASSLEGILQGTQYF.